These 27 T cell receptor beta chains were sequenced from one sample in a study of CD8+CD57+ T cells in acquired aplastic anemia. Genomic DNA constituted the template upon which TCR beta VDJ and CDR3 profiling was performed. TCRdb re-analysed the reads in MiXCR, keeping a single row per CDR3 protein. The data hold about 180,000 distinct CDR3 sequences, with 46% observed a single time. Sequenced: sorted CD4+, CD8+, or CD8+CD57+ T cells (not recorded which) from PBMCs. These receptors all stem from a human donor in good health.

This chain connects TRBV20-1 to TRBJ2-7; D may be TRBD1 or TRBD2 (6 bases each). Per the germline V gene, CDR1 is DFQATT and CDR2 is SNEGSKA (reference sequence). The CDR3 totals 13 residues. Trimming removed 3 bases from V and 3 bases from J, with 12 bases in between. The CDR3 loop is CSASRGGIYEQYF. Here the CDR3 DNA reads TGCAGTGCTAGCCGAGGGGGGATCTACGAGCAGTACTTC.

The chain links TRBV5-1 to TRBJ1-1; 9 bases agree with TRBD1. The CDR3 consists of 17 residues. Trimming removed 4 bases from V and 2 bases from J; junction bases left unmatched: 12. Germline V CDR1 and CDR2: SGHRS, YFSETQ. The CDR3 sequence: CASSPYFPGQGNTEAFF. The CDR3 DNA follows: TGCGCCAGCAGCCCTTACTTTCCGGGACAGGGCAACACTGAAGCTTTCTTT. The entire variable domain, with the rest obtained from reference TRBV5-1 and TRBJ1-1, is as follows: KAGVTQTPRYLIKTRGQQVTLSCSPISGHRSVSWYQQTPGQGLQFLFEYFSETQRNKGNFPGRFSGRQFSNSRSEMNVSTLELGDSALYLCASSPYFPGQGNTEAFFGQGTRLTVV.

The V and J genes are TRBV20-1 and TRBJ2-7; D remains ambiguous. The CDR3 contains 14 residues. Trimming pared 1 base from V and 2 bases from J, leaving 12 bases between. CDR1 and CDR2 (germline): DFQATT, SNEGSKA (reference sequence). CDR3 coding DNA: TGCAGTGCTAGAGGCCCGGCCGGAACCTACGAGCAGTACTTC. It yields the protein CSARGPAGTYEQYF.

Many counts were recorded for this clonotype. In DNA, the CDR3 is TGTGCCAGCAGCTTCAAGGGACGGGGCTGGGAGACCCAGTACTTC. This sequence encodes CASSFKGRGWETQYF. This rearrangement joins TRBV25-1 to TRBJ2-5; perhaps D is TRBD1 or TRBD2 (5 bases each). The V gene's germline CDR1 is MGHDK and CDR2 SYGVNS. CDR3 length equals 15 residues. Deletions cut 6 bases from V and 5 bases from J, with 19 bases between.

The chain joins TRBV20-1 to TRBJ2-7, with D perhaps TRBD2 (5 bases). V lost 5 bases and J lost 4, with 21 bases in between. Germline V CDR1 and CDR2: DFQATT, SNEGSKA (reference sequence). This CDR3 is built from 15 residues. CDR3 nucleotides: TGCAGTGCTCTAGCAGGACCTCCCATTGGGTACGAGCAGTACTTC. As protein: CSALAGPPIGYEQYF.

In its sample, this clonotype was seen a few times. The CDR3 spells CASSFSVNTEAFF. The CDR3 DNA is TGTGCCAGCAGTTTTTCAGTGAACACTGAAGCTTTCTTT. The chain carries TRBV6-2 or TRBV6-3 and TRBJ1-1; D gene unclear. Germline V gene sequence: CDR1 MNHEY, CDR2 SVGEGT. Deletions cut 4 bases from V and 0 bases from J, with 6 bases between. The CDR3 has 13 amino acids.

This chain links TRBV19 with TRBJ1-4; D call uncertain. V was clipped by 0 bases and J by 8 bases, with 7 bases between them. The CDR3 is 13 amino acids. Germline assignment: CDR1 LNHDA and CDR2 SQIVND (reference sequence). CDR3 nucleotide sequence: TGTGCCAGTAGTATAGATGTCCGGGAAAAACTGTTTTTT. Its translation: CASSIDVREKLFF. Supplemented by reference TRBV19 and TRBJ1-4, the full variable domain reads DGGITQSPKYLFRKEGQNVTLSCEQNLNHDAMYWYRQDPGQGLRLIYYSQIVNDFQKGDIAEGYSVSREKKESFPLTVTSAQKNPTAFYLCASSIDVREKLFFGSGTQLSVL.

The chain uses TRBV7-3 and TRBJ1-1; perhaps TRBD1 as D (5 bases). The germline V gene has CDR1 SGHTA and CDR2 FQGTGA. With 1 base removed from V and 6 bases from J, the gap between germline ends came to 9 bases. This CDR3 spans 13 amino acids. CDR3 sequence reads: CASSLRPTAEAFF. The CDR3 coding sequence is TGTGCCAGCAGCTTAAGACCGACAGCTGAAGCTTTCTTT.

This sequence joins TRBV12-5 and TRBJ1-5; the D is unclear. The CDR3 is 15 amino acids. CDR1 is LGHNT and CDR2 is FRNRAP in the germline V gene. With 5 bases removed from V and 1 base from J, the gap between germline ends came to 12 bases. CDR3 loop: CASGLALVSNQPQHF. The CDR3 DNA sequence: TGTGCTAGTGGTCTCGCCCTAGTCAGCAATCAGCCCCAGCATTTT.

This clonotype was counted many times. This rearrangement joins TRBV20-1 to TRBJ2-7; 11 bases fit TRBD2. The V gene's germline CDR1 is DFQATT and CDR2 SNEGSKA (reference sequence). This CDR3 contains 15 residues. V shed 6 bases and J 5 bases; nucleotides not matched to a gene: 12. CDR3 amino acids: CSAALPGLAVDEQYF. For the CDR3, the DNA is TGCAGTGCAGCGCTCCCGGGACTAGCGGTTGACGAGCAGTACTTC.

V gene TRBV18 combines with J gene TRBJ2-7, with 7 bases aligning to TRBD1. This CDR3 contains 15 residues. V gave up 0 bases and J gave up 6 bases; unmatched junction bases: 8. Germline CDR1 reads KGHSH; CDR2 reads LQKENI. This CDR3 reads CASSPPTTGSLEQYF. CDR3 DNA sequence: TGTGCCAGCTCACCACCGACGACAGGGAGTCTCGAGCAGTACTTC.

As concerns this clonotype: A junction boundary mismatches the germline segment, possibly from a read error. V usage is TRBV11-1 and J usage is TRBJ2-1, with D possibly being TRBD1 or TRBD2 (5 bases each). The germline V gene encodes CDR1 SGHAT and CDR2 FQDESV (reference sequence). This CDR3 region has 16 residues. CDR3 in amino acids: CASSLGVGRQLDGSIF. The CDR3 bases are TGTGCCAGCAGCTTAGGTGTGGGGAGACAGCTCGACGGTTCGATCTTC. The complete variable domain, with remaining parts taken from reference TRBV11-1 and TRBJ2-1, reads EAEVAQSPRYKITEKSQAVAFWCDPISGHATLYWYRQILGQGPELLVQFQDESVVDDSQLPKDRFSAERLKGVDSTLKIQPAELGDSAMYLCASSLGVGRQLDGSIFGPGTRLTVL.

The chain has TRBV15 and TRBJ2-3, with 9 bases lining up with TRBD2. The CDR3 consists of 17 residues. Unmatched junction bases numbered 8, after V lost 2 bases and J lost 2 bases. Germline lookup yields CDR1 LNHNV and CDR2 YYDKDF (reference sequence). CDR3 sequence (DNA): TGTGCCACCAGCAGACCTCGACTAGCGGCCAACACAGATACGCAGTATTTT. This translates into CATSRPRLAANTDTQYF.

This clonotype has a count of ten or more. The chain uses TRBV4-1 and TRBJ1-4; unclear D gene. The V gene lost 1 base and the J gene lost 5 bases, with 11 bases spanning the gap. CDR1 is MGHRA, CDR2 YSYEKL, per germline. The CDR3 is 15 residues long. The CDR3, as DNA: TGCGCCAGCAGCCAAGTTCGGCGGGGAAATGAAAAACTGTTTTTT. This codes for CASSQVRRGNEKLFF.

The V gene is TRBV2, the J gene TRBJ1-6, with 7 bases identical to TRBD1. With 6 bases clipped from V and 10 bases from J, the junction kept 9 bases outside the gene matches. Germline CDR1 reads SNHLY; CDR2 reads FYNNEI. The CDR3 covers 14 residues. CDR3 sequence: CASREHRGTSPLHF. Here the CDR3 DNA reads TGTGCCAGCAGAGAACACAGGGGTACCTCACCCCTCCACTTT.

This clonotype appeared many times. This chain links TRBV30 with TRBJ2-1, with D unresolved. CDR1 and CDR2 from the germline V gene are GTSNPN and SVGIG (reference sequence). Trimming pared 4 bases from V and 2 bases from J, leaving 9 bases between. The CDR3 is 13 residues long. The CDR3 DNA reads TGTGCCTGGAAGGGTGTCACCTACAATGAGCAGTTCTTC. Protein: CAWKGVTYNEQFF.

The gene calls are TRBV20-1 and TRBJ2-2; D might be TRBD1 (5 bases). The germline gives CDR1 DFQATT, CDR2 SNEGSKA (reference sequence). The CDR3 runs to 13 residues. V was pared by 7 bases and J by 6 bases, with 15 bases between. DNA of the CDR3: TGCAGTGTGGCGCGGCAGGGTGCCGGGGAGCTGTTTTTT. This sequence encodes CSVARQGAGELFF.

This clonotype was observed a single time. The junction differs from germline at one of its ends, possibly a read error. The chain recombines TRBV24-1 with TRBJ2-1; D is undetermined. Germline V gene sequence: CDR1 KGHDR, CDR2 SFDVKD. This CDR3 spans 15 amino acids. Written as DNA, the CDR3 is TGTGCCACCGCCGAAGATAGCAAGACCTACAACGAGCAGTTCTTC. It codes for CATAEDSKTYNEQFF.

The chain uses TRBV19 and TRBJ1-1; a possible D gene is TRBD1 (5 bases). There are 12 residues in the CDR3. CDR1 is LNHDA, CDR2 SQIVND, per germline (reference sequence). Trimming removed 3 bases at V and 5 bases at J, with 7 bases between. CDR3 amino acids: CASSIGATEAFF. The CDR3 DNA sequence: TGTGCCAGTAGTATCGGGGCAACTGAAGCTTTCTTT.

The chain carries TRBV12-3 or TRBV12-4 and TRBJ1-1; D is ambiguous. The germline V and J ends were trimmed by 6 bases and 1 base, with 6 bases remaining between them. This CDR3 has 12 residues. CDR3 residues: CASSFKNTEAFF. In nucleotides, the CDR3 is TGTGCCAGCAGCTTTAAGAACACTGAAGCTTTCTTT.

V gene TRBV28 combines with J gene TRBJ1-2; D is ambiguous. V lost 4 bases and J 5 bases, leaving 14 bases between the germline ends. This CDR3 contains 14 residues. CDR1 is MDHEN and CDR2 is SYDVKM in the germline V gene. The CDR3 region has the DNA TGTGCCAGCAGTTCCCCCGCAGGCTTTTATGGCTACACCTTC. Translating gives CASSSPAGFYGYTF.

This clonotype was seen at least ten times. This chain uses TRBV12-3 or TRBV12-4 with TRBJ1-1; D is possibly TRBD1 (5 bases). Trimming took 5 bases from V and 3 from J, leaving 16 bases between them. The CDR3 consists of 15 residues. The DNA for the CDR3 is TGTGCCAGCAGTAGGCGACAGTTCAGGGACACTGAAGCTTTCTTT. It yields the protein CASSRRQFRDTEAFF.

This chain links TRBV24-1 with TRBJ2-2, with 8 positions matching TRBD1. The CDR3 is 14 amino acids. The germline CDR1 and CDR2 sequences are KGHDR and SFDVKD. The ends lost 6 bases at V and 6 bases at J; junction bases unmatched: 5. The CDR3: CATSSDREAGELFF. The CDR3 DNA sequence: TGTGCCACCAGTTCGGACAGGGAGGCCGGGGAGCTGTTTTTT.

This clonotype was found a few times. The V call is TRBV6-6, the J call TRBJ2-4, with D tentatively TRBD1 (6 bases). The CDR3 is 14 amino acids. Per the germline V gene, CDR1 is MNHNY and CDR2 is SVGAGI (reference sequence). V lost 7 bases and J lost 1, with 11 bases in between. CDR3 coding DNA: TGTGCCAGCACCTTAACAGGGGCCAAAAACATTCAGTACTTC. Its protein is CASTLTGAKNIQYF.

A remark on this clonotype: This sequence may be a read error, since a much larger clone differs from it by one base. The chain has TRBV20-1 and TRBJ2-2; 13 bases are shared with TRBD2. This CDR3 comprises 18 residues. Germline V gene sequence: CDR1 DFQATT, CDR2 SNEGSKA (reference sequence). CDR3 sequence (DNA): TGCAGTGCTAGAGGAGGGACTAGCGGGAAAACTAACACCGAGGAGCTGTTTTTT. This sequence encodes CSARGGTSGKTNTEELFF.

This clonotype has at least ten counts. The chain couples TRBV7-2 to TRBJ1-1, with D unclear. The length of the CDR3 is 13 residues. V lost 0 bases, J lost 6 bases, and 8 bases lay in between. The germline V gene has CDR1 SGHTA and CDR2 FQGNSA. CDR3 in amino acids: CASSLAGAPEAFF. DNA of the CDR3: TGTGCCAGCAGCTTAGCGGGAGCCCCTGAAGCTTTCTTT.

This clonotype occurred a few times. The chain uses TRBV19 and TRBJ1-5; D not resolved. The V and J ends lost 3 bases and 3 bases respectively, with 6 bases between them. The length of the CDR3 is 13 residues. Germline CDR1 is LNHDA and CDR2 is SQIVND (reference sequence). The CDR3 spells CASSMRDNQPQHF. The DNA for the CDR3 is TGTGCCAGTAGTATGAGGGACAATCAGCCCCAGCATTTT.